The entry below describes one T cell receptor (beta chain). This sample is drawn from a study of blood T cell repertoires in COVID-19. Study-level background: Spain, Italy and the United States supplied samples that represented acute and convalescent COVID-19. Nucleic acid was either cDNA or gDNA, and it came from T cells, B-cell-depleted T cells, or PBMCs.

The Seattle site enrolled patients during active infection and followed them longitudinally. V dropped 6 bases and J dropped 6; count of bases not matched to a gene: 7. CDR1 is SNHLY, CDR2 FYNNEI, per germline. This CDR3 has 16 residues. Study processing details: Reference gene primer amplification yielded estimated nucleated cell counts. Assay: immunoSEQ multiplex PCR; the TCRdb copy retains only in-frame clones and omits some. That table supplies the V and J calls and clone size; D and trimming were determined from the DNA. This repertoire shows 400,000 to 450,000 clones, around 90% found once; its top ten account for about 0.91%.

The clonotype was recovered from a young man with COVID-19, enrolled during active disease. The sample consisted of peripheral blood. V usage is TRBV2 and J usage is TRBJ2-2; TRBD2 matches 13 bases. CDR3 in DNA: TGTGCCAGCAGCATCCGGACTAGCGGGAGCTCCGGGGAGCTGTTTTTT. As protein: CASSIRTSGSSGELFF.